A selection of T cell receptor beta chains follows, all from one sample in a study of T cells after yellow fever vaccination. TCRdb re-derived calls from the 5' RACE reads in MiXCR, one entry per CDR3 protein. There are about 400,000 distinct CDR3 sequences in the sample; approximately 5.7% occur only once, and 15% lies in the top ten. The specimen was PBMCs, collected 5 days after the yellow fever booster vaccination. These receptors all come from a young man who received the YFV17D yellow fever vaccine. Each CDR3 is given with its conserved first and last residue. A D gene is named only where the DNA matches it firmly. Clone size is given for some rows only: seen once, a few or many times, or a class if the clone is expanded.

16 | many | TRBJ2-2 | - | TRBV10-3 | TGTGCCATCAGTGAGTCGATTGGGGTGAACACCGGGGAGCTGTTTTTT | CAISESIGVNTGELFF
14 | many | TRBJ2-7 | - | TRBV28 | TGTGCCAGCAGTTTACCTGGGGGGAACTACGAGCAGTACTTC | CASSLPGGNYEQYF
16 | - | TRBJ1-3 | - | TRBV20-1 | TGCAGTGCACCCCAAGACAGTCCCAGCTCTGGAAACACCATATATTTT | CSAPQDSPSSGNTIYF
16 | many | TRBJ2-2 | TRBD2 | TRBV20-1 | TGCAGTGCTAGGGTACTAGCGGGAGAGGACACCGGGGAGCTGTTTTTT | CSARVLAGEDTGELFF
12 | many | TRBJ2-7 | - | TRBV20-1 | TGCAGTGCCCCGCGCACGGACTACGAGCAGTACTTC | CSAPRTDYEQYF
17 | many | TRBJ1-5 | - | TRBV6-5 | TGTGCCAGCATTGCTCTCTCTACGGGCAGGGCCGATCAGCCCCAGCATTTT | CASIALSTGRADQPQHF
18 | - | TRBJ2-5 | - | TRBV6-2/TRBV6-3 | TGTGCCAGCAGTTACTCGAGGGGGTCTGGAGCCAGACAAGAGACCCAGTACTTC | CASSYSRGSGARQETQYF
15 | - | TRBJ1-2 | TRBD1 | TRBV12-3/TRBV12-4 | TGTGCCAGCAGTTTAAGGACAGGGGGACGTTATGGCTACACCTTC | CASSLRTGGRYGYTF
13 | few | TRBJ1-4 | TRBD1 | TRBV29-1 | TGCAGCGTTGAAGTCCGAGGGGGCGAAAAACTGTTTTTT | CSVEVRGGEKLFF
15 | - | TRBJ1-4 | TRBD1 | TRBV5-1 | TGCGCCAGCAGGAAAAACACGGGACAGGGAGAAAAACTGTTTTTT | CASRKNTGQGEKLFF
17 | many | TRBJ2-3 | - | TRBV4-3 | TGCGCCAGCAGCCAAAGTCCGGTCGCGGGGGCCGCGGATACGCAGTATTTT | CASSQSPVAGAADTQYF
14 | - | TRBJ1-1 | - | TRBV27 | TGTGCCAGCACTACCCCGGAGTTGAACACTGAAGCTTTCTTT | CASTTPELNTEAFF
16 | - | TRBJ2-1 | - | TRBV6-2/TRBV6-3 | TGTGCCAGCAGTTACTCGAGACGCGGATCCTACAATGAGCAGTTCTTC | CASSYSRRGSYNEQFF
13 | many | TRBJ2-7 | - | TRBV5-1 | TGCGCCAGCACTAGGGATCCCTCCTACGAGCAGTACTTC | CASTRDPSYEQYF
14 | few | TRBJ2-7 | - | TRBV23-1 | TGCGCCAGCAGTCAATCGTACAAACCCTACGAGCAGTACTTC | CASSQSYKPYEQYF
12 | few | TRBJ2-5 | - | TRBV12-3/TRBV12-4 | TGTGCCAGCAGTGGAGGAAAAGAGACCCAGTACTTC | CASSGGKETQYF
12 | - | TRBJ2-1 | - | TRBV10-2 | TGCGCCAGCAGTGAGCAGTACAATGAGCAGTTCTTC | CASSEQYNEQFF
12 | many | TRBJ2-7 | - | TRBV7-8 | TGTGCCAGCAAAGAGGGTTTCGGCGAGCAGTACTTC | CASKEGFGEQYF
14 | many | TRBJ2-1 | TRBD2 | TRBV29-1 | TGCAGCGTTGAAAAACGGGACTACTACAATGAGCAGTTCTTC | CSVEKRDYYNEQFF
14 | - | TRBJ2-2 | - | TRBV19 | TGTGCCAGCCAGGGAGAGGGGCACACCGGGGAGCTGTTTTTT | CASQGEGHTGELFF
14 | few | TRBJ2-7 | TRBD2 | TRBV15 | TGTGCCACCAGCCCGGGACTAGGCTCTTACGAGCAGTACTTC | CATSPGLGSYEQYF
10 | - | TRBJ2-1 | - | TRBV20-1 | TGCAGTGCCCGTAGGGGAGGTCTTAGCTTC | CSARRGGLSF
15 | many | TRBJ2-6 | - | TRBV12-3/TRBV12-4 | TGTGCCAGCAGTTTAGGAGGGGTGGAGGCCAACGTCCTGACTTTC | CASSLGGVEANVLTF
12 | many | TRBJ2-5 | - | TRBV24-1 | TGTGCCACCGTCCCACAGCAAGAGACCCAGTACTTC | CATVPQQETQYF
16 | few | TRBJ2-1 | TRBD2 | TRBV24-1 | TGTGCCACCAGTGAAAATACGGGACTAAAACTCAATGAGCAGTTCTTC | CATSENTGLKLNEQFF
14 | many | TRBJ2-7 | - | TRBV7-9 | TGTGCCAGCAGGTCCTTTGGGGCCTCCTACGAGCAGTACTTC | CASRSFGASYEQYF
17 | few | TRBJ1-1 | - | TRBV6-2/TRBV6-3 | TGTGCCAGCAGTCGCCACTTGCCGGGCGCGACTGGGACTGAAGCTTTCTTT | CASSRHLPGATGTEAFF
16 | few | TRBJ2-1 | TRBD1 | TRBV29-1 | TGCAGCGGGGGACAGGGGGGATTCGGCTCCTACAATGAGCAGTTCTTC | CSGGQGGFGSYNEQFF
15 | - | TRBJ2-6 | - | TRBV10-1 | TGCGCCAGCAGTGAGGGGGCCTCTGGGGCCAACGTCCTGACTTTC | CASSEGASGANVLTF
12 | few | TRBJ2-1 | - | TRBV5-1 | TGCGCCAGCAGCGTCAACTTGGGTGAGCAGTTCTTC | CASSVNLGEQFF
17 | many | TRBJ2-5 | - | TRBV5-6 | TGTGCCAGCAGCATCGTTCAAGGGGCAGACCTCCAAGAGACCCAGTACTTC | CASSIVQGADLQETQYF
11 | - | TRBJ2-1 | - | TRBV3-1 | TGTGCCACGACCAGGGTTGGTGAGCAGTTCTTC | CATTRVGEQFF
15 | - | TRBJ2-3 | - | TRBV10-2 | TGCGCCAGCAGTGACCCGTCCTTGGGTCAAGATACGCAGTATTTT | CASSDPSLGQDTQYF
14 | many | TRBJ2-7 | TRBD2 | TRBV28 | TGTGCCAGCACCCCCGGGGGGGCCTCCTACGAGCAGTACTTC | CASTPGGASYEQYF
14 | - | TRBJ2-1 | TRBD1 | TRBV20-1 | TGCAGTGCAATGACAGGGGACAGGGGCAATGAGCAGTTCTTC | CSAMTGDRGNEQFF
16 | - | TRBJ2-1 | TRBD2 | TRBV27 | TGTGCCAGCAGTTTATCGCTAGCGGGAGGGCGGCATGAGCAGTTCTTC | CASSLSLAGGRHEQFF
14 | few | TRBJ2-7 | TRBD2 | TRBV6-5 | TGTGCCAGCAGCCCGACTAGCGAATCCAACGAGCAGTACTTC | CASSPTSESNEQYF
14 | few | TRBJ2-7 | TRBD1 | TRBV5-4 | TGTGCCAGCAGCGCCTACAGGGGGGACTACGAGCAGTACTTC | CASSAYRGDYEQYF
17 | few | TRBJ2-1 | TRBD2 | TRBV14 | TGTGCCAGCAGCTCAAACCGGGCGGGAGGATCCTACAATGAGCAGTTCTTC | CASSSNRAGGSYNEQFF
12 | - | TRBJ2-7 | - | TRBV10-3 | TGTGCCGTCCTAGCGCCGACAGGAGAGCAGTACTTC | CAVLAPTGEQYF
13 | many | TRBJ2-2 | TRBD2 | TRBV10-1 | TGCGCCAGCAGTGAACTAGCGACCGGGGAGCTGTTTTTT | CASSELATGELFF
14 | few | TRBJ2-3 | - | TRBV15 | TGTGCCACCAGCATATGGACTAGCACAGATACGCAGTATTTT | CATSIWTSTDTQYF
13 | few | TRBJ2-5 | - | TRBV6-6 | TGTGCCAGCAGGGACCCCTCGCGGGAGACCCAGTACTTC | CASRDPSRETQYF
17 | - | TRBJ2-2 | - | TRBV4-3 | TGCGCCAGCAGCCAAGATGTGACAGCCTCTTGGACCGGGGAGCTGTTTTTT | CASSQDVTASWTGELFF
14 | few | TRBJ2-1 | - | TRBV19 | TGTGCCAGTGGGACCCTCCTCCTTGGAGATGAGCAGTTCTTC | CASGTLLLGDEQFF
14 | many | TRBJ2-1 | TRBD2 | TRBV14 | TGTGCCAGCAGCCCCTACCGGACTAGCGGGGATTTGTTCTTC | CASSPYRTSGDLFF
16 | - | TRBJ1-2 | - | TRBV20-1 | TGCAGTGCTAGGGTGGAGTCCGGTCTCCAGAGCTATGGCTACACCTTC | CSARVESGLQSYGYTF
11 | - | TRBJ2-1 | - | TRBV6-6 | TGTGCCAGCAGTTACGCCCAAGAGCAGTTCTTC | CASSYAQEQFF
16 | - | TRBJ2-1 | TRBD1 | TRBV5-5 | TGTGCCAGCAGCTTTTTACGTTCGACAGGGGGCAATGAGCAGTTCTTC | CASSFLRSTGGNEQFF
14 | few | TRBJ2-7 | - | TRBV4-3 | TGCGCCAGCAGCTACACCTTGGGACCTCACGAGCAGTACTTC | CASSYTLGPHEQYF
15 | many | TRBJ2-2 | - | TRBV7-2 | TGCGCCAGCAGCAGCAGGACGGGTAACACCGGGGAGCTGTTTTTT | CASSSRTGNTGELFF
12 | - | TRBJ2-7 | - | TRBV28 | TGTGCCAGCAGTAGAGGAGTCTACGAGCAGTACTTC | CASSRGVYEQYF
14 | many | TRBJ2-7 | TRBD1 | TRBV20-1 | TGCAGTGCTAGACCTCCGGGACAGTTCTACGAGCAGTACTTC | CSARPPGQFYEQYF
13 | many | TRBJ2-3 | - | TRBV2 | TGTGCCAGCAGGTCCCTAGCCGGAGATACGCAGTATTTT | CASRSLAGDTQYF